The following is a T cell receptor (beta chain) sequence with its context. This clone occurred a few times. The specificity of this receptor is unknown. Base qualities are missing; no much larger clone stands one base away. The sample originates from a study of beta chain features in type 1 diabetes listed by TCRdb under 2018. Looking at the study overall: Mean age, gender distribution, total cell number and subset yield were not different between patients and healthy donors. Across all samples, fewer than 110,000,000 sorted cells were examined, and cell number per subset correlated strongly with RNA yield. In the study, recently diagnosed type 1 diabetes patients and matched healthy donors were compared on the TCRB repertoires of their sorted circulating CD4+ T cell subsets. Regulatory and stem cell-like memory subsets were isolated from only 8 patients and about eight healthy donors, whereas naive and central memory subsets came from all 30 or so donors.

A single peripheral blood draw of around 100 mL on average was collected from each donor into heparinised tubes. A BD FACSAria II was used to sort naive, central memory, regulatory and stem cell-like memory CD4+ T cells with a panel that included CD45RO, CCR7, CD25, CD127, CD95 and CD27. A purity above 98% was achieved for all sorted populations. Right away, PBMCs were isolated by Lymphoprep density gradient centrifugation and were stained directly, with no culture step. So that batch effects would be minimized, each experiment stained and sorted samples in pairs, pairing one healthy donor with one patient. V and J are truncated by 9 bases and 6 bases respectively, leaving an intervening sequence of 14 bases. The CDR3 measures 12 amino acids from cysteine to phenylalanine. Just the 36-base CDR3 DNA is kept, in frame starting at base 1. For CDR1 and CDR2, the germline V gene (reference sequence) lists MNHEY and SMNVEV.

Overall study outcomes, separate from this receptor: Shorter templates might be favored by PCR, yet because patient and control samples were amplified and corrected together, any such skew would affect both groups equally. HLA sub-analyses involved small numbers of individuals, so any influence of HLA type on TCRB rearrangement remained unresolved. Naive, central memory and regulatory TCRB repertoires appeared to be more alike among patients than among healthy donors. At VDJ recombination sites, patients with type 1 diabetes made fewer insertions and deleted more nucleotides, a pattern implying thymic rearrangement abnormalities. In all four CD4+ subsets, TCRB CDR3 length was moderately but significantly shorter in type 1 diabetes patients. Because cDNA was sequenced instead of genomic DNA, activated cells with high expression could be over-represented, although the groups did not differ in activation or CD3 levels.

The entire isolated RNA was reverse transcribed using the High Capacity cDNA Reverse Transcription Kit, and thus expressed TCRB transcripts were sequenced. Naive, central memory and regulatory T cell samples underwent deep immunoSEQ sequencing, averaging roughly 3.5 million total reads per sample. After sorted cells were lysed in RLT buffer, RNA was extracted with DNase-treated RNeasy Micro or Mini kits, with the choice depending on cell number. To prevent cross-contamination, each cell subset was processed individually, whereas patient and healthy donor samples were processed jointly. TCRB sequences were amplified from cDNA with the immunoSEQ multiplex PCR, producing 87-bp fragments spanning the CDR3 region. The amplicons were sequenced using the Illumina HiSeq platform. On the authors' methods: PCR bias was corrected computationally using synthetic template baselines, and reads within Hamming distance 2 were collapsed, with unmergeable singletons discarded. Reads were aligned against IMGT to assign V, D and J genes, CDR3 length and insertions or deletions at six rearrangement sites. Within each subset, clonotype counts were normalized to sorted cell number, after which true diversity and Gini coefficients were computed with the tcR R package. The overlap coefficient, calculated on TCRB nucleotide sequences, was used to measure repertoire sharing. Out-of-frame TCRB sequences from naive cells were analyzed to stand in for the pre-selection repertoire. Sourced from immuneACCESS, this table was stored by TCRdb with only in-frame sequences that have V and J called. A share of the clones is absent; for the studies checked, an unresolved V gene accounts for under half, and the remainder has no known explanation. V and J calls and clone size are given by that table; D and trimming were obtained from the DNA. In all, the sample holds 200,000 to 250,000 clones, and around 10% of those were seen once. The ten largest clonotypes hold about 0.037% of the sample.

This sequence uses TRBV27 and TRBJ1-1; the D gene is perhaps TRBD1, on 6 matching bases. Sequencing was performed on naive CD4+ T cells from blood. The cell subset or site label on this specimen signifies: true naive CD4+ T cells. This TCR came from a woman under 30 in good health. The CDR3 is CARVQGEAEAFF. Here is the DNA: TGTGCCAGAGTACAGGGAGAAGCTGAAGCTTTCTTT.